Here is one T cell receptor beta chain with its context. These data belong to a study of glioma-infiltrating T cells after dendritic cell vaccination. Study at large: Patients had newly diagnosed or recurrent glioblastoma and received dendritic cell vaccines.

Clones were read by immunoSEQ multiplex PCR, and TCRdb kept only the in-frame ones, dropping some. Seen here are approximately 50,000 clones, over 65% observed once, and the top ten hold around 8.3%. Time point specified: after dendritic cell vaccination, including at tumor progression/relapse. The V and J ends lost 5 bases and 4 bases, in that order; junction bases with no gene match: 4. The CDR3 runs 14 residues. Germline V gene lookup returns CDR1 SGHTA and CDR2 FQGNSA. The chain combines TRBV7-2 with TRBJ2-1; 8 bases line up with TRBD2. The receptor comes from a human donor with glioblastoma. Sequencing was performed on blood, taken after dendritic cell vaccination. In nucleotides, the CDR3 is TGTGCCAGCAGCCCGGGACTAGAATACAATGAGCAGTTCTTC. It encodes CASSPGLEYNEQFF.